The 11 T cell receptor beta chains below all came from one sample that was sequenced in a study of vaccination and CD4 T cells after COVID-19. TCRdb passed the PCR reads through MiXCR, listing each CDR3 protein once. This sample has about 20,000 distinct CDR3 sequences; around 63% occur once, and the top ten carry about 1.1%. Sequencing used CD4+ T cells from blood, obtained after SARS-CoV-2 vaccination. The source of these receptors is a human donor who had recovered from COVID-19.

This sequence joins TRBV25-1 and TRBJ2-5; no firm D call. The V gene lost 8 bases and the J gene lost 5 bases, with 3 bases spanning the gap. Germline values: CDR1 MGHDK, CDR2 SYGVNS. The CDR3 is made up of 9 amino acids. The CDR3 bases are TGTGCCAGCGGGGAGACCCAGTACTTC. The encoded protein is CASGETQYF.

The V call is TRBV7-2, the J call TRBJ2-2; D might be TRBD1 or TRBD2, each matching 5 bases. The CDR3 consists of 14 residues. Germline assignment: CDR1 SGHTA and CDR2 FQGNSA. V gave up 4 bases and J gave up 6 bases, with 12 bases separating them. CDR3 sequence (DNA): TGTGCCAGCAGCTACGAGGGGCTTGCCGGGGAGCTGTTTTTT. Translation: CASSYEGLAGELFF.

The chain recombines TRBV4-3 with TRBJ2-1; D tentatively reads TRBD1 or TRBD2 (5 bases each). Germline CDR1 reads LGHNA; CDR2 reads YSLEER. V lost 0 bases, J lost 0 bases, and 9 bases lay in between. The CDR3 contains 16 residues. The CDR3 sequence is CASSQDRGSSYNEQFF. CDR3 in DNA: TGCGCCAGCAGCCAAGATCGGGGCAGCTCCTACAATGAGCAGTTCTTC.

This clonotype was counted only a few times. This rearrangement joins TRBV21-1 to TRBJ1-5; the table's D call of TRBD1 was not tested on the DNA. TRBV21-1 is designated a pseudogene. The CDR3 runs 17 residues. The CDR3 DNA sequence: TGTGCCAGCACCCAGAGGGGGCCTAAGCCTTTCAATCAGCCCCAGCATTTT. Its translation is CASTQRGPKPFNQPQHF.

The chain couples TRBV12-5 to TRBJ2-1; no clear D. Germline V CDR1 and CDR2: LGHNT, FRNRAP. Trimming stripped 3 bases from V and 4 bases from J, with 4 bases between. The CDR3 spans 12 residues. CDR3 loop: CASGFDYNEQFF. In DNA form, the CDR3 reads TGTGCTAGTGGTTTTGATTACAATGAGCAGTTCTTC.

This clonotype showed up just a few times. The V gene is TRBV28, the J gene TRBJ2-3, with 7 nucleotides matching TRBD2. Trimming cost V 4 bases and J 4 bases; bases outside gene matches: 11. Germline V gene lookup returns CDR1 MDHEN and CDR2 SYDVKM. The CDR3 is 16 amino acids. CDR3 nucleotide sequence: TGTGCCAGCAGTTACCCGCTAGCGGCTATGGCAGATACGCAGTATTTT. Translating gives CASSYPLAAMADTQYF.

This chain links TRBV20-1 with TRBJ1-3, with D possibly TRBD1 on 6 matching bases. Trimming removed 0 bases from V and 0 bases from J, with 12 bases in between. The CDR3 is 16 amino acids. Germline CDR1 reads DFQATT; CDR2 reads SNEGSKA (reference sequence). The CDR3, as DNA: TGCAGTGCTAGAGATACTGAGGGGGGCTCTGGAAACACCATATATTTT. Its protein is CSARDTEGGSGNTIYF.

V is TRBV21-1 and J is TRBJ2-7; the table's D call of TRBD1 was not tested on the DNA. TRBV21-1 is noted as a pseudogene. The CDR3 runs to 12 residues. The CDR3 protein is CASSIRAYEQYF. The CDR3 bases are TGTGCCAGCAGCATCCGGGCCTACGAGCAGTACTTC.

The chain joins TRBV28 to TRBJ1-5; 8 nucleotides line up with TRBD1. V gave up 5 bases and J gave up 1 base; unmatched junction bases: 13. Germline V lookup: CDR1 MDHEN, CDR2 SYDVKM. The CDR3 contains 18 residues. The CDR3, as DNA: TGTGCCAGCAGTCTTATCGGACAGGGACAATTAAGCAATCAGCCCCAGCATTTT. It is translated as CASSLIGQGQLSNQPQHF.

The V call is TRBV7-9, the J call TRBJ1-1, with D uncertain. V lost 5 bases to trimming and J lost 1 base, with 8 bases between them. CDR1 and CDR2 (germline): SEHNR, FQNEAQ (reference sequence). This CDR3 has 13 amino acids. The CDR3 region has the DNA TGTGCCAGCAGCCCAATTACGAACACTGAAGCTTTCTTT. As protein: CASSPITNTEAFF.

V usage is TRBV19 and J usage is TRBJ2-1, with a tentative D call TRBD1 (5 bases). CDR1 LNHDA and CDR2 SQIVND come from the germline V gene (reference sequence). Trimming left V 2 bases short and J 7 bases short, with 6 bases between. The CDR3 contains 12 residues. CDR3 bases: TGTGCCAGTAGTATAAAGGGGAATGAGCAGTTCTTC. Residues: CASSIKGNEQFF.